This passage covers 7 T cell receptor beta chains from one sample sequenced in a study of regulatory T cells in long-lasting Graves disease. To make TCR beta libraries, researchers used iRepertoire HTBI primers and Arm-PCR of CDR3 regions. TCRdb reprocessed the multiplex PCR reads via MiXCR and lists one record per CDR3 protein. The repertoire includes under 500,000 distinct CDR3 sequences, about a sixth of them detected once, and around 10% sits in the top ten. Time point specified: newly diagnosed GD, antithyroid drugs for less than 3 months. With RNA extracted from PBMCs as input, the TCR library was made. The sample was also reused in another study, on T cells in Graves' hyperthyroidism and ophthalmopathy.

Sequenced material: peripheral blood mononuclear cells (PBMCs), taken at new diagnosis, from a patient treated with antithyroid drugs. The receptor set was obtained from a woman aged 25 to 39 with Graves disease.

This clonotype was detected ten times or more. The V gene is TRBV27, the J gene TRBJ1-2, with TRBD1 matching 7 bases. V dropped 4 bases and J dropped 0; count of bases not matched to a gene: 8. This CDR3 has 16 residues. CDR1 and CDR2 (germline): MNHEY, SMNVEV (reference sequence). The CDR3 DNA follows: TGTGCCAGCAGTTACAGTCGGGACAGTGCTAACTATGGCTACACCTTC. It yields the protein CASSYSRDSANYGYTF.

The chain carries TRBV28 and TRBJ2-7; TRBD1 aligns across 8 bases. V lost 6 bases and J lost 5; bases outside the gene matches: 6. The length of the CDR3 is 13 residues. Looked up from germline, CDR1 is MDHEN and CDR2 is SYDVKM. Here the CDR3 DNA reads TGTGCCAGCAGCAGGGGGCTACGGGACGAGCAGTACTTC. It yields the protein CASSRGLRDEQYF. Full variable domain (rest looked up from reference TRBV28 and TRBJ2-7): DVKVTQSSRYLVKRTGEKVFLECVQDMDHENMFWYRQDPGLGLRLIYFSYDVKMKEKGDIPEGYSVSREKKERFSLILESASTNQTSMYLCASSRGLRDEQYFGPGTRLTVT.

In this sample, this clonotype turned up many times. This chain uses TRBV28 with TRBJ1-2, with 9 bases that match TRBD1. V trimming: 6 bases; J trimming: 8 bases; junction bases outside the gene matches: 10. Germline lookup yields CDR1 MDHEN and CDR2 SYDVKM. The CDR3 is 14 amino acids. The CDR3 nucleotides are TGTGCCAGCAGAGCCGACAGGGGGGAAAGGGGCTACACCTTC. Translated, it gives CASRADRGERGYTF.

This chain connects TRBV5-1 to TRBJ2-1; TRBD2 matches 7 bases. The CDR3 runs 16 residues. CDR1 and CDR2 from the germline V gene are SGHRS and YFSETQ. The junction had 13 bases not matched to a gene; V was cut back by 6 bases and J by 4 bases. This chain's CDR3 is CASMPSGTVSYNEQFF. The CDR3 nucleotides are TGCGCCAGCATGCCAAGCGGGACGGTTTCTTACAATGAGCAGTTCTTC.

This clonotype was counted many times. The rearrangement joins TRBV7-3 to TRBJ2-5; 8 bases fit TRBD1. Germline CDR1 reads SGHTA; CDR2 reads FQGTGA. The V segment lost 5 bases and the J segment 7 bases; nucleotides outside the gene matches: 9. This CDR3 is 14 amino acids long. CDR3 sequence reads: CASSPQLQGGTQYF. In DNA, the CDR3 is TGTGCCAGCAGCCCCCAATTACAGGGGGGGACCCAGTACTTC.

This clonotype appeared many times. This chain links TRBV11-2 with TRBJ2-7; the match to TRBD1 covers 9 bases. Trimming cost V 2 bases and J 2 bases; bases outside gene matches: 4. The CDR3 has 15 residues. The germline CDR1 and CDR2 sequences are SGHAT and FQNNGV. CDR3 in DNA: TGTGCCAGCAGCTTAAACCGGGACAGGGCCTACGAGCAGTACTTC. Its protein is CASSLNRDRAYEQYF.

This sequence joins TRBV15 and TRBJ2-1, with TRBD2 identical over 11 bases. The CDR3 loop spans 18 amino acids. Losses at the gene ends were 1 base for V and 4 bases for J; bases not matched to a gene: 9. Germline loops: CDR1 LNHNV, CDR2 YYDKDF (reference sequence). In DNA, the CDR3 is TGTGCCACCAGCAGAGTCCGGGCCGGGACTAGCGGTTACAATGAGCAGTTCTTC. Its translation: CATSRVRAGTSGYNEQFF.